The clone carrying this T cell receptor beta chain has only a few counts. This specimen comes from a study of shared T cell receptors in the human thymus. Generated by immunoSEQ multiplex PCR, the TCRdb table keeps only in-frame clones and is missing some. The table includes roughly 550,000 clones, about 80% detected once. The sample was also reused in another study, on human thymus T cells.

The sequenced sample consisted of thymocytes. The sequence was obtained from a boy less than two years old with a congenital heart defect.

CDR3 in amino acids: CASSLSGRPKNEQFF. DNA of the CDR3: TGTGCCAGCAGCTTGAGCGGGAGACCAAAGAATGAGCAGTTCTTC. This rearrangement joins TRBV5-4 to TRBJ2-1, with 8 positions matching TRBD2. This CDR3 is built from 15 residues. The ends lost 1 base at V and 7 bases at J; junction bases unmatched: 7. Germline V lookup: CDR1 SGHNT, CDR2 YYREEE (reference sequence).